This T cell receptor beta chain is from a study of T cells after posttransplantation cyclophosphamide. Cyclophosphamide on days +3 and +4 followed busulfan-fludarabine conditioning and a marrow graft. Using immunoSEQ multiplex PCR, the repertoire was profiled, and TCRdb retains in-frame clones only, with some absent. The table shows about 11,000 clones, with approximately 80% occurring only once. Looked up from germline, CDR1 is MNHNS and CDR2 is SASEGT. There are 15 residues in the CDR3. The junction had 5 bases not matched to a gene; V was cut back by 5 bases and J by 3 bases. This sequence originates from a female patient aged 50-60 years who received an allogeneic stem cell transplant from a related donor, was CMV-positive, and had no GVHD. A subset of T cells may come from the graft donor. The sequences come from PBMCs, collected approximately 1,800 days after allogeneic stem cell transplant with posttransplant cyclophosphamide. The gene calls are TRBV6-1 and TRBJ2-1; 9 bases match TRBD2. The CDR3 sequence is CASSPMTSGYNEQFF. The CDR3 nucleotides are TGTGCCAGCAGTCCGATGACTAGCGGCTACAATGAGCAGTTCTTC.